These 29 T cell receptor beta chains originate from one sample sequenced in a study of molecular identifiers for immune sequencing clone quantification. TCRdb passed the PCR reads through MiXCR, listing each CDR3 protein once. Among 300,000 to 400,000 distinct CDR3 sequences listed, about 23% were seen once. The specimen was naive CD8+ T cells from blood, with Jurkat cell RNA spiked in. Subset specified: FACS-sorted CD8+CD4-CCR7+CD45RA+ naive T cells. These receptors were obtained from a human donor in good health. Some libraries in this study had Jurkat cell RNA spiked in.

This rearrangement joins TRBV28 to TRBJ1-5; the match to TRBD1 covers 7 bases. This CDR3 is 19 amino acids long. Trimming at V came to 3 bases and at J to 0 bases, leaving 14 bases not matched to a gene. Per germline, CDR1 MDHEN and CDR2 SYDVKM. Here the CDR3 reads CASSFFRGTDFYSNQPQHF. The CDR3, as DNA: TGTGCCAGCAGTTTTTTCCGTGGGACAGATTTTTATAGCAATCAGCCCCAGCATTTT.

This clonotype was counted between two and nine times. Since a much larger clone is just one base distant, this may be a read error. The missing conserved phenylalanine or tryptophan at the end of this CDR3 makes a read error likely. V is TRBV7-9 and J is TRBJ1-1; D unresolved. The germline CDR1 and CDR2 sequences are SEHNR and FQNEAQ (reference sequence). The CDR3 length is 13 residues. V dropped 6 bases and J dropped 8 bases, with 16 bases sitting between them. CDR3: CASRPAGLGEAFS. The CDR3 coding sequence is TGTGCCAGCAGACCAGCGGGTCTTGGGGAAGCTTTCTCT.

This clonotype appeared once. At one end the junction does not follow the germline gene, possibly because of a read error. V is TRBV29-1 and J is TRBJ2-7; the D is unclear. CDR1 is SQVTM, CDR2 ANQGSEA, per germline. CDR3 length: 12 residues. The CDR3 spells CSVEESVVEQYF. CDR3 DNA sequence: TGCAGCGTGGAAGAGAGTGTGGTTGAGCAGTACTTC.

This clonotype was seen a handful of times. The chain carries TRBV13 and TRBJ1-2; D perhaps matches TRBD1 (6 bases). The CDR3 covers 13 residues. The germline V gene has CDR1 PRHDT and CDR2 FYEKMQ (reference sequence). Trimming stripped 3 bases from V and 4 bases from J, with 9 bases between. The CDR3 DNA is TGTGCCAGCAGCTTGGGACATATCTATGGCTACACCTTC. Residues: CASSLGHIYGYTF.

This clonotype was seen only a few times. This chain uses TRBV19 with TRBJ2-2; 8 bases fit TRBD1. The junction had 3 bases not matched to a gene; V was cut back by 9 bases and J by 6 bases. In germline, CDR1 is LNHDA, CDR2 SQIVND (reference sequence). The CDR3 covers 12 residues. CDR3 residues: CASRTGPGELFF. CDR3 nucleotides: TGTGCCAGCAGGACAGGGCCCGGGGAGCTGTTTTTT.

On this clonotype itself: The germline gene is not matched at one end of the junction; a read error may be the cause. The chain has TRBV27 and TRBJ2-7; TRBD1 is a possible D gene (6 bases). This CDR3 has 15 amino acids. The germline gives CDR1 MNHEY, CDR2 SMNVEV (reference sequence). This CDR3 reads CASRPLQGMGYEQNF. CDR3 nucleotides: TGTGCCAGCAGACCTCTCCAGGGGATGGGCTACGAGCAGAACTTC.

The rearrangement links TRBV4-2 to TRBJ2-7; TRBD2 matches at 10 bases. The germline V gene has CDR1 LGHNA and CDR2 YNFKEQ. J lost 0 bases, V lost 1 base, and 3 bases had no gene match. The CDR3 length is 16 residues. The CDR3, as DNA: TGTGCCAGCAGCCAAGGGCTAGCGGGGGCCTCCTACGAGCAGTACTTC. Protein sequence: CASSQGLAGASYEQYF.

Details on this clonotype: One end of the junction is discordant with germline, which a read error may explain. The rearrangement uses TRBV7-3 and TRBJ2-3; D gene unclear. Per germline, CDR1 SGHTA and CDR2 FQGTGA. The CDR3 extends over 14 amino acids. This CDR3 is CVSSLDPFTDTQYF. CDR3 nucleotides: TGTGTCAGCAGCTTGGACCCTTTCACAGATACGCAGTATTTT.

This clonotype occurred many times. This chain uses TRBV5-6 with TRBJ2-3; TRBD2 matches at 10 bases. CDR1 is SGHDT, CDR2 YYEEEE, per germline. J lost 2 bases, V lost 4 bases, and 7 bases had no gene match. The CDR3 sequence is 16 residues long. This CDR3 reads CASSGGTSALTDTQYF. The CDR3 region has the DNA TGTGCCAGCAGCGGGGGGACTAGCGCTCTCACAGATACGCAGTATTTT.

In regard to this clonotype: A read error may produce the germline difference seen at one junction end. This chain joins TRBV6-5 and TRBJ2-1, with 9 bases identical to TRBD1. This CDR3 spans 14 amino acids. Germline lookup yields CDR1 MNHEY and CDR2 SVGAGI. CDR3 sequence (DNA): TGTACCAGCAGTTTCCGGGACAGGGCCTATGAGCAGTTCTTC. This sequence encodes CTSSFRDRAYEQFF.

This clonotype appeared many times. This chain uses TRBV29-1 with TRBJ1-4; possibly TRBD1 for D (5 bases). Germline V CDR1 and CDR2: SQVTM, ANQGSEA. The V end lost 6 bases, the J end lost 0 bases, and 14 bases lay between the germline ends. The CDR3 totals 15 residues. CDR3: CSVGLRAATNEKLFF. CDR3 nucleotides: TGCAGCGTCGGCCTCAGGGCCGCAACTAATGAAAAACTGTTTTTT.

This clonotype has just a few counts. V usage is TRBV7-9 and J usage is TRBJ2-7; D remains unclear. CDR3 length: 15 residues. Trimming shortened V by 5 bases and J by 0 bases, and 14 bases separated the two germline ends. Germline loops: CDR1 SEHNR, CDR2 FQNEAQ (reference sequence). The CDR3 sequence is CASSLETTSSYEQYF. The CDR3 region has the DNA TGTGCCAGCAGCCTCGAGACCACAAGCTCCTACGAGCAGTACTTC.

This clonotype was detected many times. This chain links TRBV29-1 with TRBJ2-1, with 9 bases aligning to TRBD1. The V gene end was trimmed by 3 bases and the J gene end by 8 bases; junction bases not matched to a gene: 14. Germline lookup yields CDR1 SQVTM and CDR2 ANQGSEA. CDR3 length: 16 residues. For the CDR3, the DNA is TGCAGCGTTGACTTTAGGGCCCGGGACAGGGAGGATGAGCAGTTCTTC. Translated, it gives CSVDFRARDREDEQFF.

This clonotype has ten or more counts. V and J are TRBV30 and TRBJ2-5, with D hard to call. The CDR3 covers 14 residues. Trimming stripped 0 bases from V and 5 bases from J, with 13 bases between. The germline V gene has CDR1 GTSNPN and CDR2 SVGIG (reference sequence). The CDR3 DNA follows: TGTGCCTGGAGTGTAGGTTCCGGGTTTGAGACCCAGTACTTC. Translation gives CAWSVGSGFETQYF.

The rearrangement links TRBV3-1 to TRBJ1-6; D gene uncertain. Per the germline V gene, CDR1 is LGHDT and CDR2 is YNNKEL (reference sequence). This CDR3 has 16 amino acids. Deletions cut 0 bases from V and 2 bases from J, with 8 bases between. Here the CDR3 reads CASSQDGQTYNSPLHF. CDR3 DNA: TGTGCCAGCAGCCAAGATGGGCAAACCTATAATTCACCCCTCCACTTT.

This clonotype has just a few counts. The chain combines TRBV19 with TRBJ2-7; 9 bases are shared with TRBD1. CDR1 is LNHDA and CDR2 is SQIVND in the germline V gene (reference sequence). V shed 3 bases and J 3 bases; nucleotides not matched to a gene: 9. The CDR3 has 16 amino acids. The CDR3 here is CASSMFSGTGIYEQYF. In DNA, the CDR3 is TGTGCCAGTAGTATGTTTTCCGGGACAGGGATCTACGAGCAGTACTTC.

The rearrangement joins TRBV29-1 to TRBJ2-7; the D gene is possibly TRBD2 (5 bases). V gave up 7 bases and J gave up 1 base, with 14 bases separating them. The CDR3 length is 13 residues. Germline V gives CDR1 SQVTM, CDR2 ANQGSEA. The CDR3 spells CSGLKLASYEQYF. The CDR3 DNA sequence: TGCAGCGGCCTCAAGCTAGCATCCTACGAGCAGTACTTC.

This clonotype was detected many times. This rearrangement joins TRBV29-1 to TRBJ2-3; perhaps TRBD1 as D (5 bases). CDR3 length: 14 residues. The germline V gene has CDR1 SQVTM and CDR2 ANQGSEA. V shed 5 bases and J shed 4 bases, with 16 bases lying between them. The DNA of the CDR3 is TGCAGCGTTCGTCCCCCAGGGTACTCAGATACGCAGTATTTT. This codes for CSVRPPGYSDTQYF.

This rearrangement joins TRBV5-6 to TRBJ1-1; 7 bases map to TRBD1. Germline CDR1 SGHDT, CDR2 YYEEEE. V lost 2 bases to trimming and J lost 4 bases; unmatched junction nucleotides: 8. This CDR3 is 15 amino acids long. The CDR3 protein is CASSFWPGGSTEAFF. CDR3 sequence (DNA): TGTGCCAGCAGCTTTTGGCCAGGGGGGAGCACTGAAGCTTTCTTT.

In this sample, this clonotype turned up a few times. The rearrangement uses TRBV7-9 and TRBJ2-2; D call uncertain. Germline V gene sequence: CDR1 SEHNR, CDR2 FQNEAQ (reference sequence). The CDR3 covers 15 residues. V lost 5 bases to trimming and J lost 2 bases, with 12 bases between them. The CDR3 DNA reads as TGTGCCAGCAGCCACAGTACGGGTAACACCGGGGAGCTGTTTTTT. Protein: CASSHSTGNTGELFF.

Details on this clonotype: This may come from a read error, since a much larger clone is one base off. The rearrangement links TRBV24-1 to TRBJ2-2, with D unclear. Germline lookup yields CDR1 KGHDR and CDR2 SFDVKD. This CDR3 contains 13 residues. CDR3 nucleotide sequence: TGTGCCACCGAGGAGACGAACCCCGGGGAGCTGTTTTTT. This translates into CATEETNPGELFF.

As concerns this clonotype: The missing conserved phenylalanine or tryptophan at the end of this CDR3 makes a read error likely. This chain uses TRBV9 with TRBJ2-7; D gene ambiguous. CDR3 length equals 11 residues. Germline CDR1 SGDLS, CDR2 YYNGEE. Deletions cut 3 bases from V and 3 bases from J, with 4 bases between. CDR3 in amino acids: CASSARYEQYS. In nucleotides, the CDR3 is TGTGCCAGCAGCGCCCGCTACGAGCAGTACTCC.

A remark on this clonotype: This may stem from a read error, because a much larger clone lies one nucleotide away. The rearrangement joins TRBV10-1 to TRBJ2-2; D is unresolved. CDR1 and CDR2 (germline): WNHNN, SYGVQD (reference sequence). V dropped 5 bases and J dropped 9 bases, with 13 bases sitting between them. The CDR3 is 13 residues long. In DNA form, the CDR3 reads TGCGCCAGCAGTCCGGCGCGTGCCTGGGAGCTGTTTTTT. Translation gives CASSPARAWELFF.

Points on this clonotype: A much larger clone differs by one base, so this may be a read error. The chain carries TRBV27 and TRBJ1-4, with TRBD1 matching over 7 bases. CDR1 MNHEY and CDR2 SMNVEV come from the germline V gene (reference sequence). The CDR3 is 15 amino acids. As DNA, the CDR3 is TGTGCCAGCAGTTTTCAGGCAGGGGGAGGTGAAAAACTGATTTTT. It codes for CASSFQAGGGEKLIF.

This chain joins TRBV6-6 and TRBJ1-1; D is unresolved. Germline CDR1 and CDR2: MNHNY and SVGAGI (reference sequence). This CDR3 spans 15 amino acids. V lost 7 bases, J lost 4 bases, and 19 bases lay in between. DNA of the CDR3: TGTGCCAGCAACCCCGGGTTTCTCCAGCGCACTGAAGCTTTCTTT. The encoded protein is CASNPGFLQRTEAFF.

This clonotype turned up a few times. The rearrangement joins TRBV11-2 to TRBJ2-7; D unresolved. Germline loops: CDR1 SGHAT, CDR2 FQNNGV. V was trimmed by 0 bases and J by 10 bases, leaving 10 bases between them. This CDR3 comprises 12 residues. CDR3 DNA sequence: TGTGCCAGCAGCTTAGACTGGTCCGACCAGTACTTC. Protein: CASSLDWSDQYF.

The chain uses TRBV27 and TRBJ2-2; TRBD2 is a possible D gene (6 bases). V lost 5 bases to trimming and J lost 5 bases, with 21 bases between them. Germline loops: CDR1 MNHEY, CDR2 SMNVEV (reference sequence). There are 17 residues in the CDR3. CDR3 residues: CASSPWGGQGGTGELFF. The DNA for the CDR3 is TGTGCCAGCAGTCCATGGGGAGGTCAGGGCGGGACCGGGGAGCTGTTTTTT.

This clonotype has more than one count but fewer than ten. V gene TRBV3-1 combines with J gene TRBJ1-5; the D is unclear. Per the germline V gene, CDR1 is LGHDT and CDR2 is YNNKEL (reference sequence). The CDR3 contains 16 residues. Trimming took 1 base from V and 0 from J, leaving 10 bases between them. The CDR3 bases are TGTGCCAGCAGCCAAGGGATATTTGGTAGCAATCAGCCCCAGCATTTT. Amino acids: CASSQGIFGSNQPQHF.

With respect to this clonotype: A read error is possible here, since a much larger clone lies one base away. This chain connects TRBV5-6 to TRBJ1-1; D call uncertain. The CDR3 sequence is 12 residues long. The germline CDR1 and CDR2 sequences are SGHDT and YYEEEE. In DNA form, the CDR3 reads TGTGCCAGCAGCTCATTCAACACTGAAGCTATCTTT. It codes for CASSSFNTEAIF.